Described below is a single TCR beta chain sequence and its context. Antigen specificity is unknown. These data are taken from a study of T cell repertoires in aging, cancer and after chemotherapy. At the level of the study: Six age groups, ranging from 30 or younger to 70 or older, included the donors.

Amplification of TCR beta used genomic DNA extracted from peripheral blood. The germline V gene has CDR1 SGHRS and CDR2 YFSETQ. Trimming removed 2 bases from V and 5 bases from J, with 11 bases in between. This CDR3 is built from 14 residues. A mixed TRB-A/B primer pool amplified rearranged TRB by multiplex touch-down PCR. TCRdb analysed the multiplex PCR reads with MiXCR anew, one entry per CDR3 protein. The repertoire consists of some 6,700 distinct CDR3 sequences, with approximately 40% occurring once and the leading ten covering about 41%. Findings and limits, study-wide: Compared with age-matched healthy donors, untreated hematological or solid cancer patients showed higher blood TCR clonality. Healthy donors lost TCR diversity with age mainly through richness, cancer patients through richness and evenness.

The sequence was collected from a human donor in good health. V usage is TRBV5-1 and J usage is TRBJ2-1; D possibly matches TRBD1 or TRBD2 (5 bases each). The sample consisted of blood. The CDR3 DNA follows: TGCGCCAGCAGCTTAGGATTGGGACACAATGAGCAGTTCTTC. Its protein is CASSLGLGHNEQFF.